This TCR beta chain appears in the sequencing data of a study of human T cells and chemical hapten exposure. Study-wide results and limits: Compared with pre-sensitization or healthy control sets, expanded TCRs clustered more.

The time point: pre-sensitization, week 0. Documented treatment: therapeutic diphenylcyclopropenone sensitization with weekly scalp DPC. A single record per CDR3 protein comes from TCRdb applying MiXCR to the RACE reads. The repertoire has approximately 79,000 distinct CDR3 sequences, about 9% of them found once; the top ten carry 2.6%. Germline V gives CDR1 MNHEY, CDR2 SVGEGT. Trimming removed 6 bases from V and 2 bases from J, with 10 bases in between. The CDR3 contains 13 residues. This clonotype appeared a few times. The antigen remains unidentified. The V gene is TRBV6-2 or TRBV6-3, the J gene TRBJ1-1, with D perhaps matching TRBD1 (5 bases). The source of this sequence is a man aged 40-55 years with alopecia areata. Some clones in this sample may be carry-over from other donors' samples. The specimen comprised whole blood, sampled in connection with sensitization to the hapten diphenylcyclopropenone (DPC). The CDR3 coding sequence is TGTGCCAGCAGCAGACAGTTTAACACTGAAGCTTTCTTT. This codes for CASSRQFNTEAFF.